This T cell receptor beta chain is from a study of cytomegalovirus exposure and HLA in healthy donors. General study results and limits: The authors considered a cluster of highly shared sequence variants likely to be a sequencing artifact. In terms of immune exposure information, only CMV serostatus was available. For most TCR beta V segments, an earlier analysis put the productive rate at about 87% or about 30% of the time.

A remark on this clone: The target antigen is unknown.

Healthy people donating bone marrow made up the donors. Trimming stripped 0 bases from V and 2 bases from J, with 12 bases between. CDR3 length: 15 amino acids. CDR1 GTSNPN and CDR2 SVGIG come from the germline V gene (reference sequence). PCR involved 60 Vbeta and 13 Jbeta primers. Measured with immunoSEQ multiplex PCR; TCRdb has only the in-frame clones, and not every one. In the table there are about 220,000 clones, under 80% of which are singletons. The specimen was PBMCs. The clonotype was recovered from a woman in her thirties in good health and CMV-seronegative. The chain recombines TRBV30 with TRBJ2-3; D unresolved. CDR3 nucleotides: TGTGCCTGGAGTGTACTTGCGTCTACCACAGATACGCAGTATTTT. Translating gives CAWSVLASTTDTQYF.